This T cell receptor (beta chain) was identified in a study of blood T cell repertoires in COVID-19 (dated by TCRdb to 2020 to 2021). Describing the broader study: Samples covering the acute and convalescent phases of COVID-19 were provided by collaborators in the United States, Italy and Spain. The prospective study material was composed of cDNA or gDNA derived from T cells, B-cell-depleted T cells, or PBMCs. The samples were drawn from the first 160 participants of the ongoing ImmuneRACE study and from more than 1,000 subjects provided by 6 global collaborators. Sample metadata almost always included a de-identified subject ID, COVID-19 status, age in years and sex. The repertoires were released in a freely available public database intended as a resource for research on the immune response to SARS-CoV-2. Deeply sampled blood TCRbeta repertoires from subjects exposed to, actively infected with, or recovered from COVID-19 were included in the dataset. Where available, HLA class I and class II types were taken from metadata supplied by the sample provider and were not determined by assay-based typing.

Deletion took 5 bases off V and 5 bases off J, with a span of 12 bases between the germline ends. Taken from cysteine to phenylalanine, the CDR3 has 13 residues. Only the CDR3 DNA stays, 39 bases, in frame from base 1. Sequences SEHNR (CDR1) and FQNEAQ (CDR2) are obtained from the germline V gene (reference sequence). The immunoSEQ Assay, a bias-controlled multiplex PCR, was used to amplify TCRbeta CDR3 regions from genomic DNA. The original methods were these. The number of nucleated cells in each sample was estimated by amplification of reference gene primers within the assay. To quantify the absolute abundance of each unique TCRbeta CDR3 rearrangement, sequence reads were collapsed and filtered. Productive Simpson clonality was computed per sample as the square root of Simpson's diversity index over productive rearrangements. The source is immuneACCESS, and TCRdb retained only in-frame sequences with V and J called. Part of the clones is not carried over; for the studies checked, unresolved V genes explain less than half of this, and the remainder is unexplained. That table is the source of V, J and clone size, and D and trimming were worked out from the DNA. Within this sample are 35,000 to 50,000 clones, with approximately 89% of them counted one time only. Of the sample, less than 1.5% falls within the top ten clones.

This clone appeared a single time. Its antigen is unknown. Base qualities were left out, and no much larger clone turns up one base away. Study-level results and caveats: How much clinical and demographic metadata was included differed by source and by participant, and the metadata was provided uncurated.

Whole blood was collected in K2EDTA tubes by collaborating institutions according to the institutions' own protocols. Collaborator samples were shipped for TCRbeta analysis as frozen whole blood, isolated PBMCs, or DNA extracted from either sample type. The TCR was taken from a woman aged 40 to 50 with acute or convalescent COVID-19. The sequenced sample was peripheral blood. This chain joins TRBV7-9 to TRBJ1-2; TRBD1 could be the D gene, as 5 bases match. The CDR3 amino acid sequence is: CASSTGRLYGYTF. The nucleotides are TGTGCCAGCAGCACAGGACGTCTTTATGGCTACACCTTC.